The rows below give T cell receptor beta chains drawn from one sample of a study of T cell responses to AZD1222 COVID-19 vaccine. Repertoires were generated with immunoSEQ multiplex PCR, while TCRdb's copy carries only in-frame clones and drops some. In the table there are around 140,000 clones, about 89% of which are singletons. This specimen was peripheral blood, taken 28 days after the second dose of the MenACWY control vaccine. These receptors all stem from an adult who received the MenACWY meningococcal vaccine as a control. CDR3s include the opening cysteine and the closing phenylalanine or tryptophan. The D gene is left open where the match is weak. Size is stated for part of the rows, as once, few or many counts, or as a class when the clone is expanded.

CDR3aa	CDR3nt	d_gene	j_gene	abundance	v_gene
CASKAGAPINPGNTIYF	TGTGCCAGTAAGGCAGGGGCCCCGATTAACCCTGGAAACACCATATATTTT	-	TRBJ1-3	-	TRBV19
CATSREIGTGNNSPLHF	TGTGCCACCAGCAGAGAGATTGGGACAGGGAATAATTCACCCCTCCACTTT	TRBD1	TRBJ1-6	-	TRBV15
CASSFEPGSSYEQYF	TGTGCCAGCAGCTTCGAACCCGGGAGCTCCTACGAGCAGTACTTC	-	TRBJ2-7	-	TRBV5-4
CATARQVPNSPLHF	TGTGCCACCGCACGGCAGGTGCCTAATTCACCCCTCCACTTT	-	TRBJ1-6	-	TRBV19
CASSRRTGGSDTQYF	TGTGCCAGCAGTCGAAGGACAGGGGGCTCAGATACGCAGTATTTT	TRBD1	TRBJ2-3	-	TRBV6-2/TRBV6-3
CASSPEQTYGYTF	TGTGCCAGCTCACCAGAACAGACCTATGGCTACACCTTC	-	TRBJ1-2	-	TRBV18
CASGTGQAYEQYF	TGTGCCAGCGGCACGGGACAGGCCTACGAGCAGTACTTC	TRBD1	TRBJ2-7	-	TRBV2
CASSQVGSTDTQYF	TGTGCCAGCAGCCAAGTCGGGTCGACAGATACGCAGTATTTT	-	TRBJ2-3	-	TRBV4-2
CAWSRGQNGDTQYF	TGTGCCTGGAGTCGAGGGCAGAACGGAGATACGCAGTATTTT	-	TRBJ2-3	-	TRBV30
CASGGVPVGYTF	TGTGCCAGCGGGGGGGTCCCTGTTGGCTACACCTTC	-	TRBJ1-2	-	TRBV9
CASRPTSDYEQYF	TGTGCCAGCAGACCCACCTCCGACTACGAGCAGTACTTC	-	TRBJ2-7	-	TRBV6-1
CASSLAVQGNYNEQFF	TGTGCCAGCAGCTTAGCGGTACAGGGTAACTACAATGAGCAGTTCTTC	-	TRBJ2-1	-	TRBV11-1
CASSLVGTGVNYGYTF	TGTGCCAGCAGCTTGGTCGGGACAGGGGTCAACTATGGCTACACCTTC	TRBD1	TRBJ1-2	-	TRBV5-8
CSVGEGDQPQHF	TGCAGCGTTGGGGAAGGGGATCAGCCCCAGCATTTT	-	TRBJ1-5	-	TRBV29-1
CASSSQAGGSWGTQYF	TGTGCCAGCAGCTCGCAAGCGGGGGGGAGTTGGGGTACGCAGTATTTT	TRBD2	TRBJ2-3	-	TRBV27
CASSTTGTGSSPLHF	TGTGCCAGCAGCACCACCGGGACAGGGAGTTCACCCCTCCACTTT	TRBD1	TRBJ1-6	-	TRBV11-2
CASSQPRRLAGANEQYF	TGCGCCAGCAGTCAGCCCCGCCGGCTAGCGGGAGCTAACGAGCAGTACTTC	TRBD2	TRBJ2-7	-	TRBV23-1
CASSLYQGASDIQYF	TGTGCCAGCAGTTTATATCAGGGGGCGTCGGACATTCAGTACTTC	TRBD1	TRBJ2-4	-	TRBV28
CASSLGAFGTEAFF	TGTGCCAGCAGCCTCGGGGCGTTTGGCACTGAAGCTTTCTTT	-	TRBJ1-1	-	TRBV3-1/TRBV3-2
CASSFPPGGDEKLFF	TGTGCCAGCAGTTTCCCCCCGGGCGGCGATGAAAAACTGTTTTTT	-	TRBJ1-4	-	TRBV28
CASSLGGTSYEQYF	TGTGCCAGCAGCTTAGGCGGTACTTCCTACGAGCAGTACTTC	-	TRBJ2-7	-	TRBV7-2
CASSPGLAGARAPYEQYF	TGTGCCAGCAGCCCGGGACTAGCGGGAGCGAGAGCCCCCTACGAGCAGTACTTC	TRBD2	TRBJ2-7	few	TRBV13
CATSVGTSRLDTQYF	TGTGCCACCAGTGTCGGGACTAGTCGTTTGGATACGCAGTATTTT	TRBD2	TRBJ2-3	-	TRBV24-1
CASSWSGESNTEAFF	TGCGCCAGCAGCTGGTCAGGAGAGTCGAACACTGAAGCTTTCTTT	-	TRBJ1-1	once	TRBV5-1
CASRGAKNIQYF	TGTGCCAGCCGGGGGGCCAAAAACATTCAGTACTTC	-	TRBJ2-4	-	TRBV12-3/TRBV12-4
CASSIAGDHQPQHF	TGTGCCAGTAGTATAGCAGGGGATCATCAGCCCCAGCATTTT	-	TRBJ1-5	-	TRBV19
CASSLGSGGLNTEAFF	TGTGCCAGCAGCTTAGGGAGTGGGGGGTTGAACACTGAAGCTTTCTTT	-	TRBJ1-1	-	TRBV7-9